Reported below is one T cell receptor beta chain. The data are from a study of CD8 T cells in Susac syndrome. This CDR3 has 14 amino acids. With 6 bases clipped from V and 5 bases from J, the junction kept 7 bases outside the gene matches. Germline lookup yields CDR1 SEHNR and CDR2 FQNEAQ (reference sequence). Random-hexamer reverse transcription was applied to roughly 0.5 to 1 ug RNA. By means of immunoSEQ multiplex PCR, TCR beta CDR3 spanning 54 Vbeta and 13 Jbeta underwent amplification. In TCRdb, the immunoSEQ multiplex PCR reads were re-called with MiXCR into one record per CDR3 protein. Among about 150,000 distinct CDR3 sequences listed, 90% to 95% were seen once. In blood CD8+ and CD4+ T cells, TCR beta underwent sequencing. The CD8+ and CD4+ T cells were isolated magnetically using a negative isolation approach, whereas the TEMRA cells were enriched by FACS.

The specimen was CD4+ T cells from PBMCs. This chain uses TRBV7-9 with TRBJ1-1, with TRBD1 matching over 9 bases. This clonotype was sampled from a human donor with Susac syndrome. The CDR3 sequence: CASSPGQGLTEAFF. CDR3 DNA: TGTGCCAGCAGTCCAGGACAGGGGCTTACTGAAGCTTTCTTT. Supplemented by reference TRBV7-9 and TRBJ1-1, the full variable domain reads DTGVSQNPRHKITKRGQNVTFRCDPISEHNRLYWYRQTLGQGPEFLTYFQNEAQLEKSRLLSDRFSAERPKGSFSTLEIQRTEQGDSAMYLCASSPGQGLTEAFFGQGTRLTVV.